This TCR beta chain stems from a study of response to subunit inactivated influenza vaccine. TCRdb re-called the RT-PCR reads with MiXCR, one entry per CDR3 protein. In the table there are hundreds of thousands of distinct CDR3 sequences, around 18% of which are singletons. The CDR3 is 15 amino acids. The germline gives CDR1 LNHDA, CDR2 SQIVND (reference sequence). Deletions cut 9 bases from V and 3 bases from J, with 18 bases between. The table lists this clonotype with a few counts. The chain combines TRBV19 with TRBJ2-1, with a possible D match to TRBD2 (6 bases). This receptor was taken from a man between 50 and 59 years old who received an inactivated influenza vaccine. The sample consisted of PBMCs from blood, taken more than 4 days after vaccination. The DNA of the CDR3 is TGTGCCAGGAAAAAGGTCAAGGAGGGCTACAATGAGCAGTTCTTC. This codes for CARKKVKEGYNEQFF.